These T cell receptor beta chains were read from a single sample in a study of blood T cells in healthy people across ages. TCRdb recomputed calls from the 5' RACE reads with MiXCR, one row per CDR3 protein. The sample yields about 930,000 distinct CDR3 sequences, about 27% seen once. Another study also made use of these data, one on T cells of mothers and their children.

Sequenced material: blood. The receptors were sampled from a woman aged 40 to 50 in good health. Both conserved end residues are part of each CDR3. Fields, in order: J gene, CDR3 length, D gene, V gene, clone size, CDR3 protein, CDR3 DNA. The D gene is left open where the match is weak. Part of the rows lack a size; the others show once, few, many or a class for expanded clones.

>TRBJ2-3|14|.|TRBV4-1|many
CASSQPREADTQYF
TGCGCCAGCAGCCAGCCGCGTGAGGCAGATACGCAGTATTTT
>TRBJ1-2|15|.|TRBV7-6|.
CASSLGEDSFYGYTF
TGTGCCAGCAGCTTAGGGGAAGACAGTTTCTATGGCTACACCTTC
>TRBJ2-3|17|TRBD2|TRBV5-1|.
CASSLPTSGGAGDTQYF
TGCGCCAGCAGCTTGCCGACTAGCGGGGGGGCCGGAGATACGCAGTATTTT
>TRBJ1-4|12|.|TRBV30|.
CAWSVTGEKLFF
TGTGCCTGGAGTGTGACTGGGGAAAAACTGTTTTTT
>TRBJ2-1|14|.|TRBV28|.
CASSPLLAYNEQFF
TGTGCCAGCAGCCCTTTGCTGGCCTACAATGAGCAGTTCTTC
>TRBJ2-7|13|.|TRBV5-1|.
CASSLDPWGEQYF
TGCGCCAGCAGCTTGGACCCTTGGGGCGAGCAGTACTTC
>TRBJ2-2|14|.|TRBV20-1|.
CSASSPSNTGELFF
TGCAGTGCTAGCTCTCCCTCGAACACCGGGGAGCTGTTTTTT
>TRBJ1-1|17|TRBD1|TRBV7-9|.
CASSGPGQGEFLLEAFF
TGTGCCAGCAGCGGGCCGGGACAGGGAGAATTTTTGCTTGAAGCTTTCTTT
>TRBJ1-1|14|.|TRBV12-3/TRBV12-4|few
CASSPKGGGTEAFF
TGTGCCAGCAGTCCGAAGGGGGGAGGCACTGAAGCTTTCTTT
>TRBJ2-3|15|TRBD1|TRBV6-5|few
CASRDRDRGTDTQYF
TGTGCCAGCAGGGACCGGGACAGGGGCACAGATACGCAGTATTTT
>TRBJ2-5|12|.|TRBV7-9|few
CASSSREETQYF
TGTGCCAGCAGCAGCAGGGAGGAGACCCAGTACTTC
>TRBJ2-5|17|.|TRBV21-1|few
CASSELYRGCGQETQYF
TGTGCCAGCAGCGAGCTCTATCGGGGGTGTGGTCAAGAGACCCAGTACTTC
>TRBJ2-3|15|.|TRBV7-2|few
CASSLSYSSTDTQYF
TGTGCCAGCAGCTTATCGTATAGCAGTACAGATACGCAGTATTTT
>TRBJ1-1|16|.|TRBV5-1|.
CASSLVGEGTGTEAFF
TGCGCCAGCAGCTTGGTTGGGGAAGGAACAGGTACTGAAGCTTTCTTT
>TRBJ2-5|14|.|TRBV24-1|many
CATSDGGFSETQYF
TGTGCCACCAGTGATGGCGGTTTTTCGGAGACCCAGTACTTC
>TRBJ2-7|16|TRBD2|TRBV7-9|.
CASSPYGGAQDYEQYF
TGTGCCAGCAGCCCCTACGGGGGGGCCCAGGACTACGAGCAGTACTTC
>TRBJ2-1|16|.|TRBV5-1|few
CASSFGRGRNDNEQFF
TGCGCCAGCAGCTTTGGTAGGGGCAGGAATGACAATGAGCAGTTCTTC
>TRBJ2-7|16|TRBD1|TRBV5-6|.
CASSPTARTGGDEQYF
TGTGCCAGCAGCCCAACAGCACGGACAGGGGGTGACGAGCAGTACTTC
>TRBJ1-2|13|.|TRBV14|.
CASSPQRAGGYTF
TGTGCCAGCAGCCCCCAGCGGGCTGGAGGCTACACCTTC
>TRBJ1-1|15|TRBD1|TRBV12-3/TRBV12-4|few
CASRKAAGQGLEAFF
TGTGCCAGCAGGAAAGCCGCGGGACAGGGGTTGGAAGCTTTCTTT
>TRBJ1-2|13|.|TRBV9|many
CATSHNGNYGYTF
TGTGCCACCTCTCACAACGGAAACTATGGCTACACCTTC
>TRBJ2-3|14|.|TRBV15|.
CATSRDRASATQYF
TGTGCCACCAGCAGAGATCGGGCTAGCGCAACGCAGTATTTT
>TRBJ2-1|14|.|TRBV20-1|.
CSAIGGRASYEQFF
TGCAGTGCCATCGGGGGTAGAGCCTCCTACGAGCAGTTCTTC
>TRBJ2-5|14|.|TRBV7-2|.
CASSRSWTQETQYF
TGTGCCAGCAGCCGAAGCTGGACCCAAGAGACCCAGTACTTC
>TRBJ1-2|12|.|TRBV12-3/TRBV12-4|few
CATNQGFDGYTF
TGTGCCACCAATCAGGGATTTGATGGCTACACCTTC
>TRBJ1-1|13|.|TRBV7-2|few
CASSLRSNTEAFF
TGTGCCAGCAGCTTAAGGTCGAACACTGAAGCTTTCTTT
>TRBJ2-2|12|.|TRBV5-1|.
CASSPETGELFF
TGCGCCAGCAGCCCCGAAACCGGGGAGCTGTTTTTT
>TRBJ1-4|16|TRBD1|TRBV12-3/TRBV12-4|many
CASSPGQGTTNEKLFF
TGCGCCAGCAGCCCGGGACAGGGGACGACTAATGAAAAACTGTTTTTT
>TRBJ1-2|15|.|TRBV28|few
CASSFPRQGGIGYTF
TGTGCCAGCAGTTTCCCTCGCCAGGGTGGTATAGGCTACACCTTC
>TRBJ2-3|14|.|TRBV7-2|.
CASSLGQPRDTQYF
TGTGCCAGCAGCTTAGGGCAACCCAGGGATACGCAGTATTTT
>TRBJ1-2|13|.|TRBV20-1|.
CSAFQTGNYGYTF
TGCAGTGCTTTCCAGACCGGGAACTATGGCTACACCTTC
>TRBJ2-5|13|.|TRBV24-1|few
CATSDFAGFVQYF
TGTGCCACCAGTGATTTCGCCGGCTTCGTGCAGTACTTC
>TRBJ2-3|12|TRBD1|TRBV20-1|many
CSASRDRINKYF
TGCAGTGCTAGTCGGGACAGGATCAATAAGTATTTT
>TRBJ1-1|13|.|TRBV29-1|few
CSVEGGMDTEAFF
TGCAGCGTTGAAGGGGGGATGGACACTGAAGCTTTCTTT
>TRBJ2-3|12|.|TRBV12-3/TRBV12-4|many
CASSSFGGTQYF
TGTGCCAGCAGTTCATTTGGGGGTACGCAGTATTTT
>TRBJ1-5|20|TRBD1|TRBV7-3|few
CASSLTPPRRDRGHGQPQHF
TGTGCCAGCAGCTTAACCCCCCCGCGCCGGGACAGGGGTCACGGTCAGCCCCAGCATTTT
>TRBJ2-3|12|.|TRBV4-2|few
CASSQAVDTQYF
TGTGCCAGCAGCCAGGCTGTTGATACGCAGTATTTT
>TRBJ2-3|15|TRBD1|TRBV5-1|few
CASSFNRGRADTQYF
TGCGCCAGCAGCTTCAACAGGGGGCGCGCAGATACGCAGTATTTT
>TRBJ2-6|18|.|TRBV30|few
CAWSVRRGTYSGANVLTF
TGTGCCTGGAGTGTACGGCGCGGGACATACTCTGGGGCCAACGTCCTGACTTTC
>TRBJ1-1|13|.|TRBV20-1|few
CSARASMNTEAFF
TGCAGTGCTAGAGCAAGTATGAACACTGAAGCTTTCTTT
>TRBJ2-1|18|TRBD2|TRBV7-8|.
CASSVAGGPLRTVNEQFF
TGTGCCAGCAGCGTAGCGGGGGGTCCCCTCCGGACTGTGAATGAGCAGTTCTTC
>TRBJ2-7|16|TRBD1|TRBV6-5|.
CAGSPKFGTGAYEQYF
TGTGCCGGCAGTCCGAAGTTTGGGACAGGGGCGTACGAGCAGTACTTC
>TRBJ1-2|14|.|TRBV24-1|few
CATSRDGANYGYTF
TGTGCCACCAGCCGAGACGGAGCGAACTATGGCTACACCTTC
>TRBJ2-7|15|.|TRBV10-3|many
CAISESRGATYEQYF
TGTGCCATCAGTGAGTCGAGAGGTGCGACCTACGAGCAGTACTTC
>TRBJ1-2|14|.|TRBV2|.
CASSRNKGNYGYTF
TGTGCCAGCAGCCGGAACAAGGGAAACTATGGCTACACCTTC
>TRBJ1-5|15|.|TRBV6-1|.
CASVAGLYSNQPQHF
TGTGCCAGCGTAGCGGGATTATATAGCAATCAGCCCCAGCATTTT
>TRBJ1-6|13|TRBD1|TRBV2|.
CASNARGNSPLHF
TGTGCCAGCAACGCCAGGGGGAATTCACCCCTCCACTTT
>TRBJ2-1|15|.|TRBV28|many
CASSKVGPANNEQFF
TGTGCCAGCAGTAAGGTAGGACCCGCCAACAATGAGCAGTTCTTC
>TRBJ2-1|12|.|TRBV29-1|.
CSVEVGLEGQFF
TGCAGCGTTGAAGTGGGCCTTGAGGGCCAGTTCTTC